The source of this TCR beta chain is a study of shared clonotypes between healthy human individuals. A CD45RA+ naive subset and a CD45RA-negative memory subset were split from CD4+ cells. As processed by the authors: ImmunoSEQ supplied junction-only sequences lacking quality scores, so filtering was different. Method: immunoSEQ multiplex PCR; TCRdb's copy keeps in-frame clones and lacks some. The V and J calls and clone size were taken over from that table, and D and trimming were inferred from the DNA. This table holds hundreds of thousands of clones, less than 85% found once. CDR1 LNHDA and CDR2 SQIVND come from the germline V gene (reference sequence). The ends lost 10 bases at V and 8 bases at J; junction bases unmatched: 8. This CDR3 is 12 amino acids long.

Sequencing used memory CD4+ T cells sorted from blood. Specified subset: CD45RA-negative fraction. This TCR was recovered from a woman younger than 45 in good health. The chain has TRBV19 and TRBJ1-2; 9 bases are shared with TRBD1. In DNA, the CDR3 is TGTGCCATAGGGACAGGGTCGTTGGGCTACACCTTC. This gives the protein CAIGTGSLGYTF.